This TCR beta chain was sequenced during a study of blood T cell repertoires in COVID-19. Study information: COVID-19 samples collected from the United States, Italy and Spain covered acute and convalescent phases.

Trimming left V 3 bases short and J 3 bases short, with 12 bases between. The CDR3 runs 14 residues. Germline CDR1 and CDR2: MNHEY and SMNVEV (reference sequence). Per the original methods: Reference gene primer amplification in the assay estimated nucleated cell counts. Generated by immunoSEQ multiplex PCR, the TCRdb table keeps only in-frame clones and is missing some. The V and J calls and clone size were taken over from that table, and D and trimming were inferred from the DNA. The repertoire includes about 200,000 clones, approximately 80% of them detected once, and about 20% sits in the top ten.

The receptor comes from a human donor in a cohort sampled during active COVID-19. J is TRBJ2-7 and V is TRBV27; tentatively, D is TRBD2 (6 bases). The sequencing input was peripheral blood. The CDR3 DNA reads as TGTGCCAGCAGTTTTGCGGGACGGTACTACGAGCAGTACTTC. This translates into CASSFAGRYYEQYF.